Listed here is a single T cell receptor (beta chain). No antigen is known for it. This sample was taken from a study of OX40 agonist ivuxolimab in advanced cancers. Study conclusions and caveats: What antigens the expanded peripheral T cells recognized was never established. The average count of expanded clones was higher among CD8+ T cells than among CD4+. The authors also found low normalized T-cell clonal expansion in some nonresponders. At doses 0.1 to 3.0 mg/kg, CD4+ and CD8+ clones expanded.

Method: immunoSEQ multiplex PCR; TCRdb's copy keeps in-frame clones and lacks some. The data contain 67,000 or so clones, around 87% of them singletons. V was clipped by 5 bases and J by 4 bases, with 12 bases between them. This CDR3 has 14 residues. Germline lookup yields CDR1 SGHAT and CDR2 FQNNGV. The sequence was collected from an adult with an advanced solid tumor such as melanoma, head and neck, liver or kidney cancer. The sequencing here drew on CD4+ or CD8+ T cells sorted from blood, taken in a trial of the OX40 agonist ivuxolimab. The chain is built from TRBV11-2 and TRBJ1-3, with D tentatively TRBD1 (5 bases). CDR3 in amino acids: CASSPGNRGNTIYF. In DNA, the CDR3 is TGTGCCAGCAGCCCAGGGAATCGCGGAAACACCATATATTTT.